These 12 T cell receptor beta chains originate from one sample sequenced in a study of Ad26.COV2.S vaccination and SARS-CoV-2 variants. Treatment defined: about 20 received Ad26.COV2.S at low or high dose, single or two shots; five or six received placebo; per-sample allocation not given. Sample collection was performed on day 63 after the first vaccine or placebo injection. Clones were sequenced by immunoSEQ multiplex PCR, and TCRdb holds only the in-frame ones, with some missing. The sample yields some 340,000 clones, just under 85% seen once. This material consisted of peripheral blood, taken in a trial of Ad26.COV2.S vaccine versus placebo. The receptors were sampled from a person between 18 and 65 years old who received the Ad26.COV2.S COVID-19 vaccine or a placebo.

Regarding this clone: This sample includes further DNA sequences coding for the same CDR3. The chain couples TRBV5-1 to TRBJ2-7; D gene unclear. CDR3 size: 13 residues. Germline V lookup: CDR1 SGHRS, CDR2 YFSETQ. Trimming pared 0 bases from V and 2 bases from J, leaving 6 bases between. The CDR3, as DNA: TGCGCCAGCAGCTTGGGGGGAACCTACGAGCAGTACTTC. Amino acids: CASSLGGTYEQYF. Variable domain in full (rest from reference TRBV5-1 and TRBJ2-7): KAGVTQTPRYLIKTRGQQVTLSCSPISGHRSVSWYQQTPGQGLQFLFEYFSETQRNKGNFPGRFSGRQFSNSRSEMNVSTLELGDSALYLCASSLGGTYEQYFGPGTRLTVT.

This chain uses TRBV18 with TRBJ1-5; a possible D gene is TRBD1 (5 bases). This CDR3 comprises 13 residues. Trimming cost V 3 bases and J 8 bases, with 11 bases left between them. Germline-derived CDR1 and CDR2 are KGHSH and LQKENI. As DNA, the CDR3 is TGTGCCAGCTCACCCTCCAGGGCCGAGCCCCAGCATTTT. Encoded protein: CASSPSRAEPQHF.

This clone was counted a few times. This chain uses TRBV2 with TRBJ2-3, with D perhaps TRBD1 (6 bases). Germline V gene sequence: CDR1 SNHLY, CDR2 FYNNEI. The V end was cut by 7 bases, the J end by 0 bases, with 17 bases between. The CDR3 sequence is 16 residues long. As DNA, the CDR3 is TGTGCCAGCAATTCCATGGGGACAAGAAGCACAGATACGCAGTATTTT. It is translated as CASNSMGTRSTDTQYF.

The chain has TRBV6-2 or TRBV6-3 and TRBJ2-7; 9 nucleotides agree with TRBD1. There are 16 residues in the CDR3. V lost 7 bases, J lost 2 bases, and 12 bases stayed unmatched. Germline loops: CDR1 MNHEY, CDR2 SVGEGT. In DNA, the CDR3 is TGTGCCAGCATCCCCGGGACAGGGAGCGGGCCCTACGAGCAGTACTTC. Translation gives CASIPGTGSGPYEQYF.

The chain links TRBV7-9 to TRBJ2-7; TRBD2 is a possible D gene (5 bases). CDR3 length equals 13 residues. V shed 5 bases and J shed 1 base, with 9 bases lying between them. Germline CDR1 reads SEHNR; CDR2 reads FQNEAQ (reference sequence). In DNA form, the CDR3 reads TGTGCCAGCAGCAGCCGGGAATCCTACGAGCAGTACTTC. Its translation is CASSSRESYEQYF. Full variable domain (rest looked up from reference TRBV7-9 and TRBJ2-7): DTGVSQNPRHKITKRGQNVTFRCDPISEHNRLYWYRQTLGQGPEFLTYFQNEAQLEKSRLLSDRFSAERPKGSFSTLEIQRTEQGDSAMYLCASSSRESYEQYFGPGTRLTVT.

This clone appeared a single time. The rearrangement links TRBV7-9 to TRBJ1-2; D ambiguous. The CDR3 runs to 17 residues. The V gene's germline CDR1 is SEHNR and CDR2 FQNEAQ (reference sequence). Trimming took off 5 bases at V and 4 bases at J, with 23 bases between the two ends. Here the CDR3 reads CASSNRPLMGLPYGYTF. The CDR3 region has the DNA TGTGCCAGCAGCAATAGACCGTTGATGGGGTTACCCTATGGCTACACCTTC.

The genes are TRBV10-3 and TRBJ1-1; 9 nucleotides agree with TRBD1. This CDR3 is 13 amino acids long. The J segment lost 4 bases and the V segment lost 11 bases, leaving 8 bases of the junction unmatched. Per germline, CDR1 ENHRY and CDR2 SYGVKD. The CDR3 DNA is TGTGCCGCAAACAGGGGGCCGGGCACTGAAGCTTTCTTT. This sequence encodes CAANRGPGTEAFF.

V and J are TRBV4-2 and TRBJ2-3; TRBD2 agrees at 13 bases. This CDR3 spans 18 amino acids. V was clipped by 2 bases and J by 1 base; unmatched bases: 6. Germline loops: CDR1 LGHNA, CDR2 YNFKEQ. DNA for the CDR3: TGTGCCAGCAGCCAATTACTAGCGGGGGGGCCCGGCACAGATACGCAGTATTTT. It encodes CASSQLLAGGPGTDTQYF.

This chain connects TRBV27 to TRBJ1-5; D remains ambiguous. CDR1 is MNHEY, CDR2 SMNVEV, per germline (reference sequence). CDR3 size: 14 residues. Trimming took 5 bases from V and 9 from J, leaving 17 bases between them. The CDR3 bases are TGTGCCAGCAGTCCCCGGGCGGCGGAGGGGCCCCAGCATTTT. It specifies CASSPRAAEGPQHF.

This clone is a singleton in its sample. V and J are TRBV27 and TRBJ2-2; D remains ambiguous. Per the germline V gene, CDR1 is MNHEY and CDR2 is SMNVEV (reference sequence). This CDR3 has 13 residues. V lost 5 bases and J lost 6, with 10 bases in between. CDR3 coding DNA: TGTGCCAGCAGTCTAAATCGACCCGGGGAGCTGTTTTTT. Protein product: CASSLNRPGELFF.

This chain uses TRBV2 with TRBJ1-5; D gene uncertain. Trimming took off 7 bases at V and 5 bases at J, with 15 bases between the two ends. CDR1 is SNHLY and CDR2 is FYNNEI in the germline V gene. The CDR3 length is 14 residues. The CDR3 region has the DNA TGTGCCAGCATCGGGTCTTTAGGGCATCAGCCCCAGCATTTT. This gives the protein CASIGSLGHQPQHF.

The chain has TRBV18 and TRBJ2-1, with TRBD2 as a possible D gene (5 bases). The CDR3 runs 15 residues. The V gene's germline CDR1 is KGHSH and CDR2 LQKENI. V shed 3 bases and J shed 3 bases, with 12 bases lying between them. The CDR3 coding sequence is TGTGCCAGCTCACCGGCTAGCTCAAACTACAATGAGCAGTTCTTC. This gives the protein CASSPASSNYNEQFF.